These T cell receptor beta chains were read from a single sample in a study of graft-versus-host responses after intestinal transplantation. Using immunoSEQ multiplex PCR, the repertoire was profiled, and TCRdb retains in-frame clones only, with some absent. Here the sample spans more than 50,000 clones, around nine tenths being singletons. Material: PBMCs, obtained roughly 120 days after intestinal transplantation. These receptors originate from a human patient who received an intestinal transplant, so some T cells may come from the graft donor. Both conserved end residues are part of each CDR3. The D gene is left open where the match is weak. The size entry is marked missing in some rows and otherwise reads once, few, many or a size class.

D	size	J	V	DNA	CDR3
NA	NA	TRBJ2-7	TRBV7-8	TGTGCCAGCAGCGAAGGGACCGCCCCCTACGAGCAGTACTTC	CASSEGTAPYEQYF
NA	once	TRBJ1-1	TRBV6-6	TGTGCCAGCAGTTACGGGGGGGCGCGAGACACTGAAGCTTTCTTT	CASSYGGARDTEAFF
NA	NA	TRBJ2-5	TRBV19	TGTGCCAGTAGTATTGATTGGGGGGCTTGGGAGACCCAGTACTTC	CASSIDWGAWETQYF
NA	NA	TRBJ1-1	TRBV5-5	TGTGCCAGCAGACAAACAACCGGGGGTAACACTGAAGCTTTCTTT	CASRQTTGGNTEAFF
TRBD2	once	TRBJ2-3	TRBV29-1	TGCAGCGTTCTTTTAGCGGGGGGAGGAGATACGCAGTATTTT	CSVLLAGGGDTQYF
NA	NA	TRBJ2-3	TRBV7-3	TGTGCCAGCAGCCTGGACTCTTCCACAGATACGCAGTATTTT	CASSLDSSTDTQYF
NA	NA	TRBJ2-3	TRBV5-1	TGCGCCAGCAGCTTGGACGGGGAGAGCACAGATACGCAGTATTTT	CASSLDGESTDTQYF
NA	NA	TRBJ2-3	TRBV7-9	TGTGCCAGCAGCTTGAGGATGACGGGGACAGATACGCAGTATTTT	CASSLRMTGTDTQYF
NA	NA	TRBJ1-3	TRBV2	TGTGCCAGCAGGTCACAGGGAGCTCCTGGAAACACCATATATTTT	CASRSQGAPGNTIYF
NA	few	TRBJ2-1	TRBV4-1	TGCGCCAGCAGCCAAGATTCCAGGGACGTAGGGTTCTTC	CASSQDSRDVGFF
TRBD1	NA	TRBJ1-3	TRBV13	TGTGCCAGCAGCCACCCGGGGACAGGGGGTCTAGCTGGAAACACCATATATTTT	CASSHPGTGGLAGNTIYF
TRBD1	NA	TRBJ2-3	TRBV2	TGTGCCAGCGGGGGACAGGGGATCACAGATACGCAGTATTTT	CASGGQGITDTQYF
NA	NA	TRBJ2-1	TRBV5-1	TGCGCCAGCAGCTTGGGTGTAACCAATGAGCAGTTCTTC	CASSLGVTNEQFF
NA	once	TRBJ2-7	TRBV4-1	TGCGCCAGCAGCCAAGGGACTGGTTACGAGCAGTACTTC	CASSQGTGYEQYF
TRBD1	NA	TRBJ1-1	TRBV10-2	TGCGCCAGCAGTGGGACAGGGGGCCCCTACACTGAAGCTTTCTTT	CASSGTGGPYTEAFF